This TCR beta chain appears in the sequencing data of a study of shared clonotypes between healthy human individuals. Study at large: Donors had three CD4 naive, three CD4 memory, two CD8 naive and one CD8 memory plate apiece.

Sequencing was at deep level. Using immunoSEQ multiplex PCR, the repertoire was profiled, and TCRdb retains in-frame clones only, with some absent. Found here are 2 million to 3 million clones, 80% to 95% of them singletons; the top ten hold more than 0.35%. About this clone itself: Its specificity is unknown.

Findings and caveats of the study: Read depth was anticipated to influence clonotype sharing among donors.

V dropped 3 bases and J dropped 7 bases, with 10 bases sitting between them. The CDR3 is 11 amino acids. CDR1 and CDR2 from the germline V gene are SQVTM and ANQGSEA. This clonotype originated in a man aged 18 to 29 in good health. Some clones in this sample may be carry-over from other donors' samples. The gene calls are TRBV29-1 and TRBJ2-7; no definite D call. The sequenced sample was naive CD4+ T cells from PBMCs. Subset: CD45RA+ positively selected. CDR3 residues: CSVDWHREQYF. DNA of the CDR3: TGCAGCGTTGATTGGCACCGAGAGCAGTACTTC.